A selection of T cell receptor beta chains follows, all from one sample in a study of cytomegalovirus exposure and HLA in healthy donors. TCRdb's table, derived via immunoSEQ multiplex PCR, lists solely in-frame clones and lacks some. Of approximately 120,000 clones listed, 80% to 90% were seen once; the top ten hold 0.9% to 1.2%. Sequencing input: PBMCs. The receptors originated from a woman aged 30 to 39 in good health and CMV-seronegative. CDR3s include the opening cysteine and the closing phenylalanine or tryptophan. A D gene is named only where the DNA matches it firmly. Not every row has a clone size; where given, it reads once, few, many or a size class.

TRBV7-2	TRBJ2-5	-	-	CASSFGGRGETQYF	TGTGCCAGCAGCTTCGGGGGACGAGGAGAGACCCAGTACTTC
TRBV28	TRBJ2-3	-	-	CASSSYGGTQYF	TGTGCCAGCAGCTCATACGGGGGTACGCAGTATTTT
TRBV25-1	TRBJ2-5	-	TRBD2	CASSFSGGGETQYF	TGTGCCAGCAGTTTTAGCGGGGGAGGAGAGACCCAGTACTTC
TRBV5-6	TRBJ1-2	-	-	CASSWGESLLYGYTF	TGTGCCAGCAGCTGGGGGGAATCCCTTCTCTATGGCTACACCTTC
TRBV7-2	TRBJ2-5	-	TRBD1	CASSLRGRQETQYF	TGTGCCAGCAGCTTGAGGGGGCGACAAGAGACCCAGTACTTC
TRBV11-2	TRBJ2-7	-	TRBD2	CASSLETSGTYEQYF	TGTGCCAGCAGCTTAGAGACTAGCGGAACCTACGAGCAGTACTTC
TRBV6-6	TRBJ2-7	few	TRBD1	CATGPLTGPYEQYF	TGTGCCACCGGCCCCCTGACAGGGCCTTACGAGCAGTACTTC
TRBV6-5	TRBJ2-1	-	-	CASSYSSRPTPYEQFF	TGTGCCAGCAGTTACTCTTCCAGGCCGACCCCCTATGAGCAGTTCTTC
TRBV7-8	TRBJ2-5	few	TRBD1	CASSFRADRGQETQYF	TGTGCCAGCAGCTTCCGAGCGGACAGGGGCCAAGAGACCCAGTACTTC
TRBV7-3	TRBJ2-5	once	TRBD1	CASSPGGSGVETQYF	TGTGCCAGCAGCCCAGGGGGTTCAGGGGTCGAGACCCAGTACTTC
TRBV6-4	TRBJ1-4	once	-	CASSDREGEKLFF	TGTGCCAGCAGTGACCGGGAAGGTGAAAAACTGTTTTTT
TRBV4-1	TRBJ2-1	-	TRBD2	CASSQDSGVSSYNEQFF	TGCGCCAGCAGCCAAGATAGCGGGGTAAGCTCCTACAATGAGCAGTTCTTC
TRBV6-5	TRBJ2-1	-	TRBD2	CASSYSTSGSNEQFF	TGTGCCAGCAGTTACTCGACTAGCGGGAGTAATGAGCAGTTCTTC
TRBV18	TRBJ1-2	once	-	CASSPRRQNYGYTF	TGTGCCAGCTCCCCTCGCCGACAGAACTATGGCTACACCTTC
TRBV5-8	TRBJ1-5	-	TRBD1	CASSLWQGASSNQPQHF	TGTGCCAGCAGCTTATGGCAGGGGGCAAGTAGCAATCAGCCCCAGCATTTT
TRBV19	TRBJ1-6	once	-	CASSINPPTTLHF	TGTGCCAGTAGTATAAATCCCCCAACTACCCTCCACTTT
TRBV7-3	TRBJ2-7	-	-	CASSLTRTQLGGEQYF	TGTGCCAGCAGCTTAACTCGCACTCAGCTCGGGGGCGAGCAGTACTTC
TRBV6-5	TRBJ2-2	-	TRBD2	CASSHPGGRTGELFF	TGTGCCAGCAGTCACCCGGGGGGTCGGACCGGGGAGCTGTTTTTT
TRBV5-1	TRBJ2-3	few	-	CASSLAQAGDTQYF	TGCGCCAGCAGCTTGGCCCAGGCGGGGGATACGCAGTATTTT
TRBV18	TRBJ2-1	-	TRBD1	CASSHAGTGKERGTFF	TGTGCCAGCTCACACGCCGGGACAGGGAAGGAAAGGGGAACGTTCTTC
TRBV6-5	TRBJ2-7	-	TRBD2	CASSYSQTSGIYEQYF	TGTGCCAGCAGTTACTCACAGACTAGCGGGATCTACGAGCAGTACTTC
TRBV7-9	TRBJ1-4	-	TRBD1	CASSLRQGVGEKLFF	TGTGCCAGCAGCTTGCGGCAGGGGGTCGGTGAAAAACTGTTTTTT
TRBV9	TRBJ2-3	-	-	CASSVAVAADTQYF	TGTGCCAGCAGCGTAGCTGTAGCCGCAGATACGCAGTATTTT
TRBV7-9	TRBJ2-3	-	TRBD1	CASSLDRGLDTQYF	TGTGCCAGCAGCTTAGACAGGGGGCTTGATACGCAGTATTTT
TRBV15	TRBJ1-1	few	-	CATSRPHAGPGNTEAFF	TGTGCCACCAGCAGACCGCACGCGGGACCAGGGAACACTGAAGCTTTCTTT
TRBV5-1	TRBJ2-3	-	TRBD2	CASSLTSLAGSADTQYF	TGCGCCAGCAGCTTGACCTCACTAGCGGGGTCGGCAGATACGCAGTATTTT
TRBV11-2	TRBJ2-1	-	TRBD2	CASLSLGASGGFYNEQFF	TGTGCCAGCCTTAGCTTAGGGGCTAGCGGAGGCTTCTACAATGAGCAGTTCTTC
TRBV6-5	TRBJ1-1	-	-	CASSYGENTEAFF	TGTGCCAGCAGTTACGGAGAGAACACTGAAGCTTTCTTT
TRBV11-2	TRBJ1-2	-	TRBD1	CASSFGTGGDGYTF	TGTGCCAGCAGCTTCGGGACAGGGGGCGATGGCTACACCTTC
TRBV7-6	TRBJ2-1	few	-	CASSLGAGLPSSYNEQFF	TGTGCCAGCAGCTTAGGGGCCGGTTTGCCTTCCTCCTACAATGAGCAGTTCTTC
TRBV5-1	TRBJ2-3	-	TRBD2	CASSVSFSGASTDTQYF	TGCGCCAGCAGTGTCTCCTTTAGCGGGGCTAGCACAGATACGCAGTATTTT
TRBV7-9	TRBJ2-7	-	TRBD2	CASSLGTSVNEQYF	TGTGCCAGCAGCTTAGGGACTAGCGTGAACGAGCAGTACTTC
TRBV5-4	TRBJ2-3	once	-	CASSLASITDTQYF	TGTGCCAGCAGCTTGGCCAGTATCACAGATACGCAGTATTTT
TRBV11-2	TRBJ1-1	-	TRBD1	CASSRWTGMNTEAFF	TGTGCCAGCAGCCGATGGACAGGAATGAACACTGAAGCTTTCTTT
TRBV9	TRBJ2-2	-	TRBD1	CASSVDSGGARGTGELFF	TGTGCCAGCAGCGTAGATTCAGGGGGCGCACGGGGCACCGGGGAGCTGTTTTTT
TRBV7-9	TRBJ2-3	-	-	CASSTSRLGRTDTQYF	TGTGCCAGCAGCACTTCTCGACTAGGCCGCACAGATACGCAGTATTTT